One sample yielded the 18 T cell receptor beta chains listed below, sequenced in a study of blood T cells in healthy people across ages. A J-beta primer mix and a sample-barcoded 5' primer were used in a second PCR of about 7 to 12 cycles. TCRdb processed the 5' RACE reads anew with MiXCR; each CDR3 protein has one entry. The sample has more than 1,400,000 distinct CDR3 sequences, 40% to 50% seen once; the top ten hold 7.9%. Sequenced sample: blood. The receptors derive from a woman aged 18-30 years in good health.

This sequence joins TRBV10-2 and TRBJ2-4, with a possible D match to TRBD2 (5 bases). The end of the DNA is better explained by TRBJ2-7, so the J call may be wrong. The CDR3 is 13 residues long. The germline CDR1 and CDR2 sequences are WSHSY and SAAADI. CDR3 sequence reads: CASSEGLPSEQYF. CDR3 bases: TGCGCCAGCAGTGAGGGACTCCCCTCCGAGCAGTACTTC.

The chain employs TRBV24-1 and TRBJ2-2; 11 nucleotides match TRBD1. The CDR3 extends over 15 amino acids. The V gene end was trimmed by 5 bases and the J gene end by 3 bases; junction bases not matched to a gene: 1. Per the germline V gene, CDR1 is KGHDR and CDR2 is SFDVKD. In nucleotides, the CDR3 is TGTGCCACCAGTGCGGGACAGGGGGACACCGGGGAGCTGTTTTTT. Its protein product is CATSAGQGDTGELFF.

V is TRBV14 and J is TRBJ2-5; D gene uncertain. The CDR3 extends over 17 amino acids. Germline V gene lookup returns CDR1 SGHDN and CDR2 FVKESK. V shed 0 bases and J shed 1 base, with 15 bases lying between them. CDR3 loop: CASSQDYVRRVQETQYF. The CDR3 DNA reads as TGTGCCAGCAGCCAAGACTACGTTCGACGGGTCCAAGAGACCCAGTACTTC.

CDR3: CASSFTSGTGSRYNEQFF. DNA of the CDR3: TGTGCCAGCAGCTTTACTAGCGGGACCGGTAGTCGGTACAATGAGCAGTTCTTC. The chain has TRBV12-3 or TRBV12-4 and TRBJ2-1; TRBD2 agrees at 10 bases. J gave up 4 bases and V 6 bases, and 15 bases lay outside the gene matches. The CDR3 consists of 18 residues.

The gene calls are TRBV2 and TRBJ2-1; tentatively, D is TRBD1 or TRBD2 (6 bases each). The V end lost 7 bases, the J end lost 6 bases, and 22 bases lay between the germline ends. The CDR3 covers 16 residues. CDR1 is SNHLY, CDR2 FYNNEI, per germline. Here the CDR3 DNA reads TGTGCCAGCACTGATGGCCAGATCAGGGGAGGCAATGAGCAGTTCTTC. As protein: CASTDGQIRGGNEQFF.

The CDR3 coding sequence is TGCAGTGCTAGAGATGCCTCCATACTTGTAAACGAGCAGTACTTC. Protein: CSARDASILVNEQYF. V gene TRBV20-1 combines with J gene TRBJ2-7; D call uncertain. The CDR3 has 15 residues. V lost 0 bases to trimming and J lost 5 bases, with 17 bases between them. In germline, CDR1 is DFQATT, CDR2 SNEGSKA (reference sequence).

The genes are TRBV20-1 and TRBJ1-4; the match to TRBD1 covers 7 bases. The V gene's germline CDR1 is DFQATT and CDR2 SNEGSKA (reference sequence). The length of the CDR3 is 13 residues. Losses at the gene ends were 6 bases for V and 8 bases for J; bases not matched to a gene: 9. The CDR3 coding sequence is TGCAGTGCCCCGGGAGGGGGCGCGGAAAAACTGTTTTTT. Translating it yields CSAPGGGAEKLFF.

This clonotype has just a few counts. The rearrangement links TRBV24-1 to TRBJ2-3, with 7 bases lining up with TRBD2. V shed 9 bases and J 0 bases; nucleotides not matched to a gene: 5. In germline, CDR1 is KGHDR, CDR2 SFDVKD. This CDR3 is built from 14 residues. The CDR3 DNA sequence: TGTGCCACCGGGGGGGGGACTAGCACAGATACGCAGTATTTT. Encoded protein: CATGGGTSTDTQYF.

The V call is TRBV5-1, the J call TRBJ1-2; D is undetermined. V was pared by 0 bases and J by 10 bases, with 13 bases between. Germline CDR1 SGHRS, CDR2 YFSETQ. The CDR3 totals 13 residues. CDR3 loop: CASSLEDGRHYTF. The CDR3 DNA sequence: TGCGCCAGCAGCTTGGAAGACGGACGACACTACACCTTC.

The sample holds a few counts of this clonotype. The rearrangement joins TRBV27 to TRBJ2-3; D gene ambiguous. Germline V gene sequence: CDR1 MNHEY, CDR2 SMNVEV (reference sequence). This CDR3 is built from 13 residues. Trimming pared 6 bases from V and 5 bases from J, leaving 12 bases between. The CDR3 is CASSPSMVDTQYF. CDR3 coding DNA: TGTGCCAGCAGCCCCTCAATGGTAGATACGCAGTATTTT.

This chain uses TRBV20-1 with TRBJ2-5; D may be TRBD1 or TRBD2 (5 bases each). The germline V gene has CDR1 DFQATT and CDR2 SNEGSKA (reference sequence). Trimming cost V 7 bases and J 5 bases, with 11 bases left between them. There are 11 residues in the CDR3. The CDR3 spells CSGPRGETQYF. In DNA form, the CDR3 reads TGCAGTGGTCCCCGGGGCGAGACCCAGTACTTC.

In its sample, this clonotype was seen a few times. The chain joins TRBV12-3 or TRBV12-4 to TRBJ2-5; 8 bases line up with TRBD2. V lost 7 bases and J lost 7; bases outside the gene matches: 14. This CDR3 has 15 amino acids. This chain's CDR3 is CASTPGGISFGTQYF. The CDR3 DNA reads as TGTGCCAGCACCCCGGGAGGGATCTCATTTGGGACCCAGTACTTC.

This clonotype was picked up a small number of times. DNA of the CDR3: TGCAGCGTTGAATTAGGGGCCGAGGACAATGAGCAGTTCTTC. It specifies CSVELGAEDNEQFF. This chain uses TRBV29-1 with TRBJ2-1; D perhaps matches TRBD1 (5 bases). Per the germline V gene, CDR1 is SQVTM and CDR2 is ANQGSEA. This CDR3 is built from 14 residues. V lost 2 bases and J 5 bases, leaving 13 bases between the germline ends.

This clonotype was detected a few times. The chain carries TRBV18 and TRBJ1-5, with unresolved D. The germline gives CDR1 KGHSH, CDR2 LQKENI. V was pared by 3 bases and J by 10 bases, with 10 bases between. The CDR3 length is 12 residues. Written as DNA, the CDR3 is TGTGCCAGCTCACCCCCGGGCGACCCCCAGCATTTT. This encodes CASSPPGDPQHF.

The V gene is TRBV2, the J gene TRBJ2-1, with D hard to call. The CDR3 is 12 residues long. The germline V gene has CDR1 SNHLY and CDR2 FYNNEI. Between the trimmed V and J ends, which lost 10 bases and 8 bases, there was a span of 15 bases. CDR3 coding DNA: TGTGCCACCGGTTCCCGGAGTTATGAGCAGTTCTTC. Translated: CATGSRSYEQFF.

This clonotype was detected only a few times. The CDR3 here is CASSFLETRLRGGEQYF. The CDR3 region has the DNA TGTGCCAGCAGCTTCTTAGAGACCCGACTCAGGGGGGGAGAGCAGTACTTC. The chain uses TRBV7-2 and TRBJ2-7, with D possibly called TRBD1 or TRBD2 (7 bases each). Trimming pared 3 bases from V and 7 bases from J, leaving 25 bases between. Germline lookup yields CDR1 SGHTA and CDR2 FQGNSA. The CDR3 has 17 amino acids.

The chain joins TRBV27 to TRBJ2-5; D remains unclear. CDR1 and CDR2 from the germline V gene are MNHEY and SMNVEV (reference sequence). The V end was cut by 4 bases, the J end by 11 bases, with 17 bases between. The length of the CDR3 is 13 residues. CDR3 DNA sequence: TGTGCCAGCAGTTGCCAGCCTCCTTACCAGCAGTACTTC. Translation: CASSCQPPYQQYF.

The V call is TRBV29-1, the J call TRBJ2-1; 8 nucleotides align to TRBD2. Losses at the gene ends were 4 bases for V and 9 bases for J; bases not matched to a gene: 11. CDR1 and CDR2 from the germline V gene are SQVTM and ANQGSEA. The CDR3 runs 14 residues. CDR3 protein: CSVAQSGSVAEQFF. The CDR3 DNA reads as TGCAGCGTTGCCCAAAGCGGGAGTGTCGCTGAGCAGTTCTTC.